Listed here are 2 T cell receptor beta chains from one sample, sequenced in a study of early T cells in non-severe SARS-CoV-2 infection. One entry per CDR3 protein, called by TCRdb with MiXCR from the 5' RACE reads. The sample consists of about 36,000 distinct CDR3 sequences, roughly 9.9% of them appearing once. The material sequenced was whole blood. The receptors were gathered from an adult who was a healthcare worker with PCR-confirmed SARS-CoV-2 infection or an uninfected control (not recorded which).

This clonotype was observed many times. The chain recombines TRBV12-3 or TRBV12-4 with TRBJ2-1, with 13 bases matching TRBD2. CDR3 length: 16 amino acids. Losses at the gene ends were 3 bases for V and 5 bases for J; bases not matched to a gene: 4. The CDR3 reads CASSFRTSGGNNEQFF. CDR3 sequence (DNA): TGTGCCAGCAGTTTCAGGACTAGCGGGGGTAACAATGAGCAGTTCTTC.

This clonotype showed up many times. This chain connects TRBV14 to TRBJ2-7, with D hard to call. This CDR3 is 14 amino acids long. Trimming cost V 1 base and J 2 bases, with 9 bases left between them. Germline CDR1 is SGHDN and CDR2 is FVKESK. CDR3 sequence (DNA): TGTGCCAGCAGCCAAGTCCGGTTCCCCTACGAGCAGTACTTC. Its protein is CASSQVRFPYEQYF.